One sample yielded the 24 T cell receptor beta chains listed below, sequenced in a study of shared clonotypes between healthy human individuals. The assay was immunoSEQ multiplex PCR, and TCRdb's table has in-frame clones only and misses some. Of 750,000 to 1,000,000 clones listed, nearly 95% are singletons. CD45RO-negative, CCR7-positively selected cells formed the naive CD8 fraction, excluding terminally differentiated effector memory CD45RA+ cells. Material: naive CD8+ T cells sorted from blood. These receptors were taken from a young man in good health.

This clone occurred a few times. V is TRBV2 and J is TRBJ1-2; D gene uncertain. V was shortened by 10 bases and J by 4 bases, with 13 bases between the two germline ends. The V gene's germline CDR1 is SNHLY and CDR2 FYNNEI. The CDR3 is made up of 12 amino acids. This CDR3 reads CATAGIAYGYTF. The DNA of the CDR3 is TGTGCCACCGCGGGGATCGCCTATGGCTACACCTTC.

The chain's CDR3 is CARMRPQEAGELFF. CDR3 in DNA: TGCGCCAGGATGAGACCCCAGGAGGCCGGGGAGCTGTTTTTT. V gene TRBV5-1 combines with J gene TRBJ2-2; weak D call: TRBD2 (5 bases). V was clipped by 8 bases and J by 6 bases, with 17 bases between them. Germline assignment: CDR1 SGHRS and CDR2 YFSETQ. This CDR3 region has 14 residues.

This chain connects TRBV5-1 to TRBJ2-7; the D is unclear. CDR1 and CDR2 (germline): SGHRS, YFSETQ. V was clipped by 0 bases and J by 3 bases, with 13 bases between them. The CDR3 has 15 amino acids. This CDR3 reads CASSLASRPYYEQYF. Written as DNA, the CDR3 is TGCGCCAGCAGCTTGGCTTCGAGACCCTACTACGAGCAGTACTTC.

V is TRBV5-8 and J is TRBJ1-1; TRBD1 aligns across 7 bases. The CDR3 runs 17 residues. V was clipped by 7 bases and J by 0 bases; unmatched bases: 15. Germline lookup yields CDR1 SGHTS and CDR2 YDEGEE. CDR3 sequence (DNA): TGTGCCAGCCTCAAGGGGGCTGTTCGGTACATGAACACTGAAGCTTTCTTT. This encodes CASLKGAVRYMNTEAFF.

V is TRBV5-1 and J is TRBJ2-1; 10 positions match TRBD2. Germline V gene lookup returns CDR1 SGHRS and CDR2 YFSETQ. The CDR3 totals 15 residues. The V gene end was trimmed by 4 bases and the J gene end by 8 bases; junction bases not matched to a gene: 9. CDR3 amino acids: CASSGGTSDFDEQFF. The CDR3 DNA reads as TGCGCCAGCAGCGGCGGGACTAGCGATTTCGATGAGCAGTTCTTC. The full variable domain, its missing parts supplied by reference TRBV5-1 and TRBJ2-1, is KAGVTQTPRYLIKTRGQQVTLSCSPISGHRSVSWYQQTPGQGLQFLFEYFSETQRNKGNFPGRFSGRQFSNSRSEMNVSTLELGDSALYLCASSGGTSDFDEQFFGPGTRLTVL.

The chain has TRBV9 and TRBJ2-4, with TRBD1 identical over 11 bases. This CDR3 region has 16 residues. Germline V gene lookup returns CDR1 SGDLS and CDR2 YYNGEE. V was pared by 3 bases and J by 11 bases, with 13 bases of the junction left unmatched. The CDR3 here is CASSADRTGGLPLQYF. DNA of the CDR3: TGTGCCAGCAGCGCAGACAGGACAGGGGGCCTCCCCCTTCAGTACTTC.

The rearrangement uses TRBV9 and TRBJ1-2; D uncertain. CDR3 length: 11 amino acids. V was pared by 4 bases and J by 8 bases, with 9 bases between. Per germline, CDR1 SGDLS and CDR2 YYNGEE. CDR3 coding DNA: TGTGCCAGCAGCTCCCGAAGGGGCTACACCTTC. It encodes CASSSRRGYTF. Supplemented by reference TRBV9 and TRBJ1-2, the full variable domain reads DSGVTQTPKHLITATGQRVTLRCSPRSGDLSVYWYQQSLDQGLQFLIQYYNGEERAKGNILERFSAQQFPDLHSELNLSSLELGDSALYFCASSSRRGYTFGSGTRLTVV.

The chain has TRBV6-5 and TRBJ1-5; 9 bases are shared with TRBD1. Trimming took 6 bases from V and 9 from J; bases not matched to a gene: 6. This CDR3 comprises 13 residues. Germline CDR1 and CDR2: MNHEY and SVGAGI. CDR3 sequence reads: CASRTGGVGPQHF. In DNA form, the CDR3 reads TGTGCCAGCAGGACAGGGGGAGTTGGGCCCCAGCATTTT.

The chain employs TRBV7-2 and TRBJ2-7; 8 nucleotides match TRBD2. The CDR3 length is 14 residues. V shed 5 bases, J shed 4 bases, and the junction held 7 bases outside the gene matches. CDR1 and CDR2 (germline): SGHTA, FQGNSA. The CDR3 spells CASSKSGSKYEQYF. The DNA of the CDR3 is TGTGCCAGCAGCAAAAGCGGGAGCAAGTACGAGCAGTACTTC.

This chain uses TRBV5-4 with TRBJ2-7; possibly TRBD1 or TRBD2 for D (5 bases each). This CDR3 region has 11 residues. V lost 5 bases, J lost 6 bases, and 9 bases lay in between. From germline, CDR1 is SGHNT and CDR2 YYREEE (reference sequence). The CDR3 is CASRGGGEQYF. Written as DNA, the CDR3 is TGTGCCAGCAGGGGTGGGGGCGAGCAGTACTTC.

The chain carries TRBV7-3 and TRBJ2-7; the D is unclear. V was trimmed by 4 bases and J by 9 bases, leaving 25 bases between them. Per the germline V gene, CDR1 is SGHTA and CDR2 is FQGTGA. The CDR3 totals 16 residues. The CDR3 sequence is CASSSTVSDPFAVQYF. The CDR3 bases are TGTGCCAGCAGCTCGACCGTTTCGGACCCCTTTGCGGTGCAGTACTTC.

This chain connects TRBV27 to TRBJ2-1, with D maybe TRBD1 (5 bases). The CDR3 sequence is 17 residues long. The V end lost 3 bases, the J end lost 0 bases, and 15 bases lay between the germline ends. The germline V gene has CDR1 MNHEY and CDR2 SMNVEV (reference sequence). CDR3 in amino acids: CASSFPTGRSSYNEQFF. The DNA for the CDR3 is TGTGCCAGCAGTTTCCCAACAGGAAGAAGCTCCTACAATGAGCAGTTCTTC.

The chain has TRBV5-8 and TRBJ2-1, with 7 bases identical to TRBD1. The length of the CDR3 is 15 residues. Germline V gene sequence: CDR1 SGHTS, CDR2 YDEGEE. Trimming cost V 4 bases and J 1 base; bases outside gene matches: 5. The CDR3 loop is CASSLRDSSYNEQFF. CDR3 coding DNA: TGTGCCAGCAGCCTCCGGGACAGTTCCTACAATGAGCAGTTCTTC.

The chain couples TRBV7-9 to TRBJ2-7; D is unclear. This CDR3 is 13 amino acids long. The V gene lost 2 bases and the J gene lost 3 bases, with 8 bases spanning the gap. CDR1 is SEHNR, CDR2 FQNEAQ, per germline (reference sequence). The chain's CDR3 is CASSLQDLYEQYF. The CDR3 DNA reads TGTGCCAGCAGCTTACAGGACCTCTACGAGCAGTACTTC.

The chain is built from TRBV19 and TRBJ2-5; 9 bases align to TRBD1. The V gene's germline CDR1 is LNHDA and CDR2 SQIVND (reference sequence). V dropped 5 bases and J dropped 7; count of bases not matched to a gene: 14. This CDR3 has 16 amino acids. DNA of the CDR3: TGTGCCAGTAGTCCCGGGACAGGGTCGGAGTCAGTGACCCAGTACTTC. Its translation: CASSPGTGSESVTQYF.

The V and J genes are TRBV7-9 and TRBJ2-1, with D maybe TRBD2 (6 bases). Looked up from germline, CDR1 is SEHNR and CDR2 is FQNEAQ (reference sequence). The CDR3 extends over 12 amino acids. Trimming took off 4 bases at V and 5 bases at J, with 6 bases between the two ends. This CDR3 is CASSSGDNEQFF. The DNA for the CDR3 is TGTGCCAGCAGCTCGGGAGACAATGAGCAGTTCTTC.

The V gene is TRBV6-5, the J gene TRBJ2-7, with 10 bases lining up with TRBD1. The CDR3 sequence is 16 residues long. The V segment lost 0 bases and the J segment 5 bases; nucleotides outside the gene matches: 7. Germline CDR1 reads MNHEY; CDR2 reads SVGAGI. CDR3 protein: CASSYSFGTGANEQYF. DNA for the CDR3: TGTGCCAGCAGTTACTCGTTCGGGACAGGGGCTAACGAGCAGTACTTC.

The rearrangement joins TRBV27 to TRBJ2-2; D unresolved. The CDR3 consists of 14 residues. Germline V lookup: CDR1 MNHEY, CDR2 SMNVEV (reference sequence). The ends were cut back, 2 bases at V and 2 bases at J, with 6 bases in the middle. The CDR3 DNA reads TGTGCCAGCAGTTTAAATTCTAACACCGGGGAGCTGTTTTTT. Translated, it gives CASSLNSNTGELFF.

The rearrangement uses TRBV28 and TRBJ2-7; D not certain. V lost 4 bases and J lost 6, with 4 bases in between. CDR1 MDHEN and CDR2 SYDVKM come from the germline V gene. This CDR3 has 10 amino acids. In nucleotides, the CDR3 is TGTGCCAGCAGTTCAAGCGAGCAGTACTTC. Translated: CASSSSEQYF. The full variable domain, its missing parts supplied by reference TRBV28 and TRBJ2-7, is DVKVTQSSRYLVKRTGEKVFLECVQDMDHENMFWYRQDPGLGLRLIYFSYDVKMKEKGDIPEGYSVSREKKERFSLILESASTNQTSMYLCASSSSEQYFGPGTRLTVT.

The chain recombines TRBV6-5 with TRBJ2-3, with a weak D call TRBD2 (6 bases). The CDR3 runs 11 residues. Germline lookup yields CDR1 MNHEY and CDR2 SVGAGI. V dropped 5 bases and J dropped 14 bases, with 14 bases sitting between them. In DNA form, the CDR3 reads TGTGCCAGCAGTCCGGGACTGGATCTGTATTTT. Translated, it gives CASSPGLDLYF.

This clone has a single count. The rearrangement uses TRBV7-8 and TRBJ1-1, with D unresolved. Germline V gives CDR1 SGHVS, CDR2 FQNEAQ. The CDR3 has 15 residues. V was trimmed by 4 bases and J by 7 bases, leaving 19 bases between them. CDR3 residues: CASSSLRAGRIEAFF. As DNA, the CDR3 is TGTGCCAGCAGCTCATTACGGGCCGGGAGGATTGAAGCTTTCTTT. Using reference TRBV7-8 and TRBJ1-1 for the parts outside the CDR3, the full variable domain is GAGVSQSPRYKVAKRGQDVALRCDPISGHVSLFWYQQALGQGPEFLTYFQNEAQLDKSGLPSDRFFAERPEGSVSTLKIQRTQQEDSAVYLCASSSLRAGRIEAFFGQGTRLTVV.

This chain joins TRBV6-1 and TRBJ1-2, with unresolved D. Trimming removed 2 bases from V and 7 bases from J, with 20 bases in between. In germline, CDR1 is MNHNS, CDR2 SASEGT. The CDR3 is made up of 16 amino acids. CDR3 residues: CASSEPVRGRAFGYTF. The CDR3 region has the DNA TGTGCCAGCAGTGAACCTGTTCGAGGACGAGCGTTTGGCTACACCTTC.

The rearrangement uses TRBV27 and TRBJ2-3, with 7 bases aligning to TRBD2. Trimming at V came to 3 bases and at J to 4 bases, leaving 7 bases not matched to a gene. Per the germline V gene, CDR1 is MNHEY and CDR2 is SMNVEV (reference sequence). There are 15 residues in the CDR3. CDR3 nucleotide sequence: TGTGCCAGCAGTTTCTCGGGACTACCAGCAGATACGCAGTATTTT. Encoded protein: CASSFSGLPADTQYF.

V is TRBV29-1 and J is TRBJ2-3; D may match TRBD1 or TRBD2 (5 bases each). The CDR3 is 18 residues long. The germline V and J ends were trimmed by 3 bases and 4 bases, with 26 bases remaining between them. Germline CDR1 reads SQVTM; CDR2 reads ANQGSEA. The DNA of the CDR3 is TGCAGCGTTGAGGGAGAAATTGTGGGGGAGAAGAGCGCAGATACGCAGTATTTT. Amino acid sequence: CSVEGEIVGEKSADTQYF.